This T cell receptor beta chain is from a study of T cell changes during pregnancy in multiple sclerosis. This CDR3 comprises 16 residues. Germline V gene sequence: CDR1 SEHNR, CDR2 FQNEAQ (reference sequence). J lost 1 base, V lost 1 base, and 2 bases had no gene match. Sequencing used immunoSEQ multiplex PCR; TCRdb keeps in-frame clones, though not all of them. The sample records about 35,000 clones, about 92% being singletons. V and J are TRBV7-9 and TRBJ2-5; TRBD1 matches at 11 bases. This receptor was taken from a female donor with multiple sclerosis, enrolled in a pregnancy study. The sequencing here drew on CD4+ T cells from peripheral blood mononuclear cells, taken in the first trimester of pregnancy. In DNA form, the CDR3 reads TGTGCCAGCAGCTTAGGGGACAGGGGGACCCAAGAGACCCAGTACTTC. Protein product: CASSLGDRGTQETQYF. The full variable domain, completed using reference TRBV7-9 and TRBJ2-5, is DTGVSQNPRHKITKRGQNVTFRCDPISEHNRLYWYRQTLGQGPEFLTYFQNEAQLEKSRLLSDRFSAERPKGSFSTLEIQRTEQGDSAMYLCASSLGDRGTQETQYFGPGTRLLVL.